The rows below give T cell receptor beta chains drawn from one sample of a study of PD-1 blockade in classical Hodgkin lymphoma. TCRdb's table, derived via immunoSEQ multiplex PCR, lists solely in-frame clones and lacks some. This sample carries some 100,000 clones, roughly 90% of them seen once, and the ten largest clones take under 7.5%. Here the sequenced sample was peripheral blood mononuclear cells (PBMCs), taken before the second cycle of nivolumab. Receptors were obtained from a human donor with classical Hodgkin lymphoma. The CDR3 runs from the conserved cysteine through the conserved F or W. A D gene is named only where the DNA matches it firmly. Size tells how often a clone was seen (once, few, many) or the class of an expanded clone, and some rows leave it out.

TRBD2	TRBV2	TRBJ2-3	-	TGTGCCAGCAGCCCTACTAGCGGGGGGGCTGATACGCAGTATTTT	CASSPTSGGADTQYF
TRBD1	TRBV9	TRBJ1-5	-	TGTGCCAGCAGCGCCGGGACAGGGGGACCTCGGCCCCAGCATTTT	CASSAGTGGPRPQHF
-	TRBV27	TRBJ1-5	-	TGTGCCAGCAGTTTATTCCGGGCGAGGTGGCAGCCCCAGCATTTT	CASSLFRARWQPQHF
-	TRBV7-2	TRBJ1-4	-	TGTGCCAGCAGCTTAGGCCCCCCGGGGCATTATAATGAAAAACTGTTTTTT	CASSLGPPGHYNEKLFF
-	TRBV5-8	TRBJ2-7	few	TGTGCCCCGGCCGGCTACGAGCAGTACTTC	CAPAGYEQYF
TRBD2	TRBV7-9	TRBJ2-3	-	TGTGCCAGCAGCAGAGCGGGGCTAGCGGGGAACACAGATACGCAGTATTTT	CASSRAGLAGNTDTQYF
-	TRBV27	TRBJ2-7	-	TGTGCCAGCAGTTTCGACAGATCCTACGAGCAGTACTTC	CASSFDRSYEQYF
-	TRBV25-1	TRBJ1-1	-	TGTGCCAGCAGTGCACGACTGGGGAACACTGAAGCTTTCTTT	CASSARLGNTEAFF
TRBD1	TRBV11-2	TRBJ2-2	-	TGTGCCAGCAGCGGACAGGGAACGAACACCGGGGAGCTGTTTTTT	CASSGQGTNTGELFF
-	TRBV30	TRBJ1-4	-	TGTGCCTGGACAGGGGCCGAGGAAAAACTGTTTTTT	CAWTGAEEKLFF
TRBD2	TRBV27	TRBJ2-7	once	TGTGCCAGCAGTTTTGGGACTAGGATCGCGCAGTACTTC	CASSFGTRIAQYF
-	TRBV7-2	TRBJ1-2	few	TGTGCCAGCAGCACCTCTACAGGGTTCTATGGCTACACCTTC	CASSTSTGFYGYTF
TRBD1	TRBV7-2	TRBJ1-4	once	TGTGCCAGCAGCTTAGCAGGGACAGGGGGCGATGATGAAAAACTGTTTTTT	CASSLAGTGGDDEKLFF
-	TRBV5-1	TRBJ1-2	-	TGCGCCAGCAGCTTGACAAATCTGGGAGGCTACACCTTC	CASSLTNLGGYTF
-	TRBV7-9	TRBJ2-1	-	TGTGCCAGCAGCTGGGGGACACTATACAATGAGCAGTTCTTC	CASSWGTLYNEQFF
TRBD1	TRBV7-2	TRBJ2-7	-	TGTGCCAGCAGCCGGACAGGGGACCATCTCGAGCAGTACTTC	CASSRTGDHLEQYF
-	TRBV7-9	TRBJ2-7	-	TGTGCCAGCAGATCCCGGGACCCTCTGAAGACTGTTTTAGGGGAGCAGTACTTC	CASRSRDPLKTVLGEQYF
-	TRBV19	TRBJ2-7	-	TGTGCCAGTAGTAACGGGGCTTCCTACGAGCAGTACTTC	CASSNGASYEQYF
-	TRBV11-3	TRBJ2-3	once	TGTGCCAGCAGCTTACGAGGGACAGATACGCAGTATTTT	CASSLRGTDTQYF
-	TRBV5-1	TRBJ1-4	-	TGCGCCAGCAGCTTGGAAGCAACTAATGAAAAACTGTTTTTT	CASSLEATNEKLFF
-	TRBV6-1	TRBJ2-5	few	TGTGCCAGCAGCCGGGTCCATCAAGAGACCCAGTACTTC	CASSRVHQETQYF
TRBD2	TRBV7-3	TRBJ2-1	-	TGTGCCAGCAGCTTAGATTCCCTAGCGGGCCTCGTCTACAATGAGCAGTTCTTC	CASSLDSLAGLVYNEQFF
-	TRBV30	TRBJ1-5	-	TGTGCCTGGAGCCCCCCCGTCGGGCAGCCCCAGCATTTT	CAWSPPVGQPQHF
TRBD1	TRBV11-2	TRBJ2-2	-	TGTGCCAGCAGCCCCGGACAGGGGGCTTTCACCGGGGAGCTGTTTTTT	CASSPGQGAFTGELFF
TRBD1	TRBV4-2	TRBJ1-5	-	TGTGCCAGCAGCTCGACAGGGGGAGGCAATCAGCCCCAGCATTTT	CASSSTGGGNQPQHF
-	TRBV4-3	TRBJ2-1	-	TGCGCCAGCAGCCTATCGCGATTCTACAATGAGCAGTTCTTC	CASSLSRFYNEQFF
TRBD1	TRBV19	TRBJ1-5	-	TGTGCCAGTAGTCCGGGACAGGGGGTTCAGCCCCAGCATTTT	CASSPGQGVQPQHF
-	TRBV5-1	TRBJ2-3	-	TGCGCCAGCATGTATGGGGAGATGGACACAGATACGCAGTATTTT	CASMYGEMDTDTQYF
-	TRBV9	TRBJ1-6	few	TGTGCCAGCAGCGTAGGGTCGTATAATTCACCCCTCCACTTT	CASSVGSYNSPLHF
-	TRBV12-5	TRBJ1-4	-	TGTGCTAGTGGTTTGCCCGGCCGAGGTACTAATGAAAAACTGTTTTTT	CASGLPGRGTNEKLFF
-	TRBV5-6	TRBJ1-3	once	TGTGCCAGCAGCTGGGGATGGGGTCCCGGAAACACCATATATTTT	CASSWGWGPGNTIYF
-	TRBV7-3	TRBJ2-2	-	TGTGCCAGCAGCTCCCCCACACGGACGAACACCGGGGAGCTGTTTTTT	CASSSPTRTNTGELFF
-	TRBV2	TRBJ1-3	-	TGTGCCAGCAGTGAAAGCCTCACCATATATTTT	CASSESLTIYF
-	TRBV4-2	TRBJ1-3	-	TGTGCCAGCAGCCAAGTCTCGGGGACCGGAAACACCATATATTTT	CASSQVSGTGNTIYF
-	TRBV29-1	TRBJ1-1	-	TGCAGCGTTGACTTCGGACGTTACACTGAAGCTTTCTTT	CSVDFGRYTEAFF
-	TRBV12-5	TRBJ1-6	-	TGTGCTAGTGCTGGACTGAATAATTCACCCCTCCACTTT	CASAGLNNSPLHF